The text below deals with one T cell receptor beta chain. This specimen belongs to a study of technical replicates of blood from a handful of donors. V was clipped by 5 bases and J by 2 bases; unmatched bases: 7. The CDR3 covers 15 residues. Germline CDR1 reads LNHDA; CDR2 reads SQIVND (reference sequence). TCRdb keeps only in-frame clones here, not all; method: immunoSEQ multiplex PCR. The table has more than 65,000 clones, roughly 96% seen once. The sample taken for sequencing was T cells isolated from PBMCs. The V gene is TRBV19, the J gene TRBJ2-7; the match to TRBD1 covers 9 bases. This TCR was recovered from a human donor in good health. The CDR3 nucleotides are TGTGCCAGTAGTCCTGCGGGACAGGGCCCCTACGAGCAGTACTTC. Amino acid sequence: CASSPAGQGPYEQYF.